Following are 22 T cell receptor beta chains from one sample sequenced in a study of OX40 agonist ivuxolimab in advanced cancers. The method was the immunoSEQ multiplex PCR assay. In its TCRdb copy, this immuneACCESS table keeps in-frame sequences only and misses some clones. Where compared with another copy, unresolved V genes explain less than half of these, and the others have no known cause. This sample is represented by nearly 80,000 clones; about 85% of them were singletons. Together, the top ten hold roughly 3.4% of the sample. The sequences come from CD4+ or CD8+ T cells sorted from blood, collected in a trial of the OX40 agonist ivuxolimab. Receptors originate from an adult with an advanced solid tumor such as melanoma, head and neck, liver or kidney cancer.

This clone has a handful of counts. This sequence joins TRBV28 and TRBJ1-2; maybe TRBD1 (6 bases). The CDR3 length is 12 residues. V was clipped by 11 bases and J by 4 bases, with 14 bases between them. Germline CDR1 MDHEN, CDR2 SYDVKM. The CDR3 here is CAPRGRRYGYTF. The DNA of the CDR3 is TGTGCCCCCAGGGGAAGGCGCTATGGCTACACCTTC.

The gene calls are TRBV4-3 and TRBJ2-1; possibly TRBD2 for D (7 bases). The V end lost 0 bases, the J end lost 10 bases, and 19 bases lay between the germline ends. Germline V CDR1 and CDR2: LGHNA, YSLEER. This CDR3 comprises 16 residues. Here the CDR3 DNA reads TGCGCCAGCAGCCAAGATCTCGCGGGGGTGGGGACAGAGCAGTTCTTC. It codes for CASSQDLAGVGTEQFF.

V gene TRBV5-5 combines with J gene TRBJ2-7; tentatively, D is TRBD1 or TRBD2 (5 bases each). V was shortened by 5 bases and J by 6 bases, with 24 bases between the two germline ends. Germline loops: CDR1 SGHKS, CDR2 YYEKEE (reference sequence). CDR3 size: 16 residues. The CDR3 spells CASRPPARGFFTEQYF. CDR3 bases: TGTGCCAGCAGGCCCCCGGCGAGGGGCTTCTTCACCGAGCAGTACTTC. Full variable domain (outside the CDR3, taken from reference TRBV5-5 and TRBJ2-7): DAGVTQSPTHLIKTRGQQVTLRCSPISGHKSVSWYQQVLGQGPQFIFQYYEKEERGRGNFPDRFSARQFPNYSSELNVNALLLGDSALYLCASRPPARGFFTEQYFGPGTRLTVT.

This chain uses TRBV4-3 with TRBJ2-7; the D gene could be TRBD1 or TRBD2 (5 bases each). Germline CDR1 reads LGHNA; CDR2 reads YSLEER. Trimming took off 1 base at V and 5 bases at J, with 12 bases between the two ends. This CDR3 spans 14 amino acids. CDR3 bases: TGCGCCAGCAGCCAAGGGGGGTCGGGGAACGAGCAGTACTTC. This sequence encodes CASSQGGSGNEQYF.

The sample holds one count of this clone. V gene TRBV11-2 combines with J gene TRBJ2-7; D is uncertain. Germline V gene data show CDR1 as SGHAT and CDR2 as FQNNGV. CDR3 length equals 13 residues. The V gene lost 3 bases and the J gene lost 6 bases, with 12 bases spanning the gap. CDR3 amino acids: CASSLEFLTEQYF. The CDR3, as DNA: TGTGCCAGCAGCTTGGAATTTCTGACCGAGCAGTACTTC.

CDR3 loop: CASSPHRTWGRSNQPQHF. Here the CDR3 DNA reads TGTGCCAGCAGCCCACACCGCACTTGGGGCCGGAGCAATCAGCCCCAGCATTTT. The V gene is TRBV7-8, the J gene TRBJ1-5, with D tentatively TRBD1 (5 bases). The germline V gene has CDR1 SGHVS and CDR2 FQNEAQ. Trimming stripped 5 bases from V and 1 base from J, with 21 bases between. The CDR3 has 18 amino acids.

This clone was observed once. The chain joins TRBV28 to TRBJ2-2; D is tentatively TRBD1 or TRBD2 (7 bases each). Germline values: CDR1 MDHEN, CDR2 SYDVKM. V was clipped by 1 base and J by 3 bases, with 15 bases between them. This CDR3 spans 17 amino acids. CDR3 in DNA: TGTGCCAGCAGTTTATCGCTACAGGGGAGGGACACCGGGGAGCTGTTTTTT. It yields the protein CASSLSLQGRDTGELFF.

This sequence joins TRBV7-9 and TRBJ2-7; possible D gene TRBD2, 5 bases. The length of the CDR3 is 13 residues. The V and J ends lost 6 bases and 5 bases respectively, with 14 bases between them. CDR1 SEHNR and CDR2 FQNEAQ come from the germline V gene (reference sequence). The DNA for the CDR3 is TGTGCCAGCAGGTATGCTGGGGAGCACGAGCAGTACTTC. Its protein is CASRYAGEHEQYF.

The rearrangement joins TRBV9 to TRBJ2-1, with 8 nucleotides matching TRBD2. CDR3 length: 16 amino acids. Germline CDR1 and CDR2: SGDLS and YYNGEE. Trimming took 4 bases from V and 3 from J; bases not matched to a gene: 9. The CDR3, as DNA: TGTGCCAGCAGCCGTACAGTGAGCGGGAGCTACAATGAGCAGTTCTTC. It codes for CASSRTVSGSYNEQFF. Together with reference TRBV9 and TRBJ2-1, the CDR3 gives the full variable domain: DSGVTQTPKHLITATGQRVTLRCSPRSGDLSVYWYQQSLDQGLQFLIQYYNGEERAKGNILERFSAQQFPDLHSELNLSSLELGDSALYFCASSRTVSGSYNEQFFGPGTRLTVL.

J is TRBJ2-7 and V is TRBV11-2; tentatively, D is TRBD2 (5 bases). The CDR3 extends over 14 amino acids. Trimming pared 6 bases from V and 2 bases from J, leaving 14 bases between. CDR1 SGHAT and CDR2 FQNNGV come from the germline V gene. Here the CDR3 reads CASRSERLAYEQYF. The DNA for the CDR3 is TGTGCCAGCAGATCAGAGCGGCTAGCCTACGAGCAGTACTTC.

The V and J genes are TRBV4-2 and TRBJ1-5; no firm D call. Germline assignment: CDR1 LGHNA and CDR2 YNFKEQ. Between the trimmed V and J ends, which lost 2 bases and 3 bases, there was a span of 5 bases. This CDR3 is built from 13 residues. For the CDR3, the DNA is TGTGCCAGCAGCCAACTCACCAATCAGCCCCAGCATTTT. Its protein is CASSQLTNQPQHF.

This chain's CDR3 is CASSYKGGKSSYEQYF. The CDR3 nucleotides read TGTGCCAGCAGTTACAAGGGCGGGAAGAGCTCCTACGAGCAGTACTTC. The chain employs TRBV6-5 and TRBJ2-7; D possibly corresponds to TRBD2 (6 bases). The V gene's germline CDR1 is MNHEY and CDR2 SVGAGI. V dropped 2 bases and J dropped 0 bases, with 14 bases sitting between them. This CDR3 region has 16 residues.

The chain has TRBV19 and TRBJ2-7, with 7 bases fitting TRBD1. CDR3 length: 15 residues. Germline V CDR1 and CDR2: LNHDA, SQIVND (reference sequence). Trimming at V came to 5 bases and at J to 2 bases, leaving 9 bases not matched to a gene. CDR3 sequence (DNA): TGTGCCAGTAGTCTTTGGGACAGCGAAACCTACGAGCAGTACTTC. Translation: CASSLWDSETYEQYF.

The V gene is TRBV5-1, the J gene TRBJ2-6, with TRBD1 matching over 7 bases. CDR1 and CDR2 (germline): SGHRS, YFSETQ. Trimming at V came to 5 bases and at J to 0 bases, leaving 8 bases not matched to a gene. The CDR3 is made up of 17 amino acids. CDR3 nucleotides: TGCGCCAGCAGGAAACAGGGGTTAGACTCTGGGGCCAACGTCCTGACTTTC. Protein: CASRKQGLDSGANVLTF.

The gene calls are TRBV7-2 and TRBJ1-6, with D possibly being TRBD1 (6 bases). Per the germline V gene, CDR1 is SGHTA and CDR2 is FQGNSA. Trimming stripped 5 bases from V and 4 bases from J, with 18 bases between. The CDR3 is made up of 17 amino acids. CDR3 region: CASSPSLRTEYNSPLHF. The CDR3 DNA reads as TGTGCCAGCAGCCCCTCGCTGAGGACAGAGTATAATTCACCCCTCCACTTT. Using reference TRBV7-2 and TRBJ1-6 for the parts outside the CDR3, the full variable domain is GAGVSQSPSNKVTEKGKDVELRCDPISGHTALYWYRQSLGQGLEFLIYFQGNSAPDKSGLPSDRFSAERTGGSVSTLTIQRTQQEDSAVYLCASSPSLRTEYNSPLHFGNGTRLTVT.

The rearrangement links TRBV4-2 to TRBJ2-1; D gene unclear. Germline assignment: CDR1 LGHNA and CDR2 YNFKEQ. The V and J ends lost 5 bases and 4 bases respectively, with 9 bases between them. CDR3 size: 13 residues. The CDR3, as DNA: TGTGCCAGCAGCTTGTCTGGGTACAATGAGCAGTTCTTC. This sequence encodes CASSLSGYNEQFF.

The chain uses TRBV5-1 and TRBJ1-6, with D maybe TRBD1 (5 bases). This CDR3 is 16 amino acids long. With 1 base removed from V and 8 bases from J, the gap between germline ends came to 16 bases. The germline CDR1 and CDR2 sequences are SGHRS and YFSETQ. CDR3 loop: CASSLSGFGADSPLHF. CDR3 nucleotide sequence: TGCGCCAGCAGCTTGTCAGGGTTCGGGGCAGATTCACCCCTCCACTTT.

The chain employs TRBV27 and TRBJ2-5; 9 bases line up with TRBD1. CDR3 length: 14 residues. The trim removed 5 bases at V and 7 bases at J, leaving 8 bases unmatched. Germline CDR1 and CDR2: MNHEY and SMNVEV (reference sequence). CDR3 sequence: CASSPGQGVGTQYF. CDR3 in DNA: TGTGCCAGCAGTCCGGGACAGGGTGTGGGGACCCAGTACTTC.

The sample holds a few counts of this clone. This chain links TRBV6-1 with TRBJ2-7; D gene unclear. CDR1 is MNHNS, CDR2 SASEGT, per germline. Trimming took 1 base from V and 0 from J, leaving 4 bases between them. The CDR3 extends over 13 amino acids. In DNA, the CDR3 is TGTGCCAGCAGTGAAGACAGCTCCTACGAGCAGTACTTC. As protein: CASSEDSSYEQYF.

The rearrangement links TRBV11-3 to TRBJ2-3, with D perhaps TRBD1 or TRBD2 (5 bases each). This CDR3 is built from 12 residues. Trimming cost V 6 bases and J 3 bases, with 7 bases left between them. The germline V gene encodes CDR1 SGHNT and CDR2 YENEEA. The CDR3 region is CASRGVTDTQYF. The CDR3 DNA reads TGTGCCAGCAGGGGGGTGACAGATACGCAGTATTTT.

This clone was seen just once. The chain joins TRBV29-1 to TRBJ1-6, with D perhaps TRBD1 (6 bases). This CDR3 region has 13 residues. V lost 5 bases, J lost 9 bases, and 14 bases lay in between. CDR1 and CDR2 (germline): SQVTM, ANQGSEA. The CDR3 loop reads CSVRGAEGSPLHF. The CDR3 bases are TGCAGCGTTCGGGGGGCGGAGGGTTCACCCCTCCACTTT. The whole variable domain, remainder taken from reference TRBV29-1 and TRBJ1-6, is SAVISQKPSRDICQRGTSLTIQCQVDSQVTMMFWYRQQPGQSLTLIATANQGSEATYESGFVIDKFPISRPNLTFSTLTVSNMSPEDSSIYLCSVRGAEGSPLHFGNGTRLTVT.

The gene calls are TRBV5-4 and TRBJ2-1; D unresolved. This CDR3 region has 15 residues. Germline lookup yields CDR1 SGHNT and CDR2 YYREEE (reference sequence). The V gene lost 0 bases and the J gene lost 3 bases, with 10 bases spanning the gap. The CDR3 loop is CASSLAMGIYNEQFF. In DNA, the CDR3 is TGTGCCAGCAGCTTGGCCATGGGAATCTACAATGAGCAGTTCTTC.